These 25 T cell receptor beta chains were all obtained from the same sample, sequenced in a study of early T cells in non-severe SARS-CoV-2 infection. TCRdb re-derived calls from the 5' RACE reads in MiXCR, one entry per CDR3 protein. This table has tens of thousands of distinct CDR3 sequences, just over 20% appearing once. Sequences were derived from whole blood, sampled at baseline. The receptors were sampled from an adult who was a healthcare worker with PCR-confirmed SARS-CoV-2 infection or an uninfected control (not recorded which).

This chain links TRBV12-3 or TRBV12-4 with TRBJ2-2, with D perhaps TRBD2 (6 bases). This CDR3 is 12 amino acids long. V was trimmed by 3 bases and J by 13 bases, leaving 12 bases between them. The CDR3 sequence: CASSFVGGWLFF. CDR3 DNA: TGTGCCAGCAGTTTCGTCGGAGGGTGGCTGTTTTTT.

In this sample, this clonotype turned up once. This chain connects TRBV29-1 to TRBJ2-5; D is perhaps TRBD1 (5 bases). CDR1 is SQVTM, CDR2 ANQGSEA, per germline. V lost 6 bases to trimming and J lost 4 bases, with 12 bases between them. The CDR3 extends over 12 amino acids. Here the CDR3 reads CSVASRGETQYF. The CDR3, as DNA: TGCAGCGTCGCATCTAGGGGAGAGACCCAGTACTTC.

The chain links TRBV9 to TRBJ1-2; 12 bases are a match to TRBD1. The V gene end was trimmed by 2 bases and the J gene end by 8 bases; junction bases not matched to a gene: 4. Germline loops: CDR1 SGDLS, CDR2 YYNGEE. The CDR3 has 14 residues. In nucleotides, the CDR3 is TGTGCCAGCAGCGTGGGACAGGGGGCGCAGGGCTACACCTTC. This sequence encodes CASSVGQGAQGYTF.

The chain is built from TRBV6-5 and TRBJ2-1, with D possibly TRBD1 on 6 matching bases. Trimming shortened V by 2 bases and J by 4 bases, and 12 bases separated the two germline ends. This CDR3 has 15 residues. Germline V gene sequence: CDR1 MNHEY, CDR2 SVGAGI. Here the CDR3 DNA reads TGTGCCAGCAGTTACGGACAGCTAGGTTACAATGAGCAGTTCTTC. This translates into CASSYGQLGYNEQFF.

In its sample, this clonotype was seen many times. The J gene is TRBJ2-5, the V gene TRBV7-3; maybe TRBD2 (7 bases). V shed 8 bases and J shed 4 bases, with 14 bases lying between them. This CDR3 has 13 amino acids. Per the germline V gene, CDR1 is SGHTA and CDR2 is FQGTGA. CDR3 bases: TGTGCCAGCGGGAGGGGGGCTGGAGAGACCCAGTACTTC. As protein: CASGRGAGETQYF.

In its sample, this clonotype was seen a few times. V is TRBV30 and J is TRBJ1-5; D gene unclear. The V end lost 0 bases, the J end lost 5 bases, and 8 bases lay between the germline ends. In germline, CDR1 is GTSNPN, CDR2 SVGIG (reference sequence). The CDR3 covers 13 residues. Written as DNA, the CDR3 is TGTGCCTGGAGTGTACTAACTCATCAGCCCCAGCATTTT. Translation gives CAWSVLTHQPQHF.

The chain joins TRBV10-3 to TRBJ1-2; perhaps TRBD1 as D (5 bases). Germline V gene lookup returns CDR1 ENHRY and CDR2 SYGVKD. The CDR3 covers 12 residues. V lost 6 bases, J lost 5 bases, and 10 bases lay in between. The CDR3 loop is CAISHGGYGYTF. The DNA of the CDR3 is TGTGCCATCAGCCATGGGGGGTATGGCTACACCTTC.

This clonotype was detected a few times. V is TRBV3-1 and J is TRBJ1-3; weak D call: TRBD1 (6 bases). CDR1 is LGHDT, CDR2 YNNKEL, per germline (reference sequence). There are 13 residues in the CDR3. V was cut by 2 bases and J by 8 bases, with 10 bases left in between. In DNA form, the CDR3 reads TGTGCCAGCAGCCAACAGGGGAGAGACACCATATATTTT. The encoded protein is CASSQQGRDTIYF.

The table lists this clonotype with many counts. This chain uses TRBV5-6 with TRBJ1-2, with D unresolved. This CDR3 contains 14 residues. Trimming removed 4 bases at V and 4 bases at J, with 14 bases between. Germline V gives CDR1 SGHDT, CDR2 YYEEEE. CDR3 coding DNA: TGTGCCAGCAGCCCCGATGGGTCCTCCTATGGCTACACCTTC. It encodes CASSPDGSSYGYTF.

This clonotype was found a few times. The V call is TRBV12-3 or TRBV12-4, the J call TRBJ2-5; D is unresolved. V was cut by 4 bases and J by 5 bases, with 11 bases left in between. CDR3 size: 13 residues. CDR3 sequence reads: CASSSDGRETQYF. CDR3 in DNA: TGTGCCAGCAGTTCCGACGGGCGGGAGACCCAGTACTTC.

This clonotype occurred a few times. The V and J genes are TRBV7-9 and TRBJ1-2, with D unclear. Germline CDR1 reads SEHNR; CDR2 reads FQNEAQ (reference sequence). Deletions cut 5 bases from V and 6 bases from J, with 13 bases between. The CDR3 is 13 residues long. CDR3 amino acids: CASSTERKDGYTF. The DNA of the CDR3 is TGTGCCAGCAGCACCGAACGAAAAGATGGCTACACCTTC.

Only a few counts were recorded for this clonotype. This chain links TRBV29-1 with TRBJ2-3; 10 nucleotides agree with TRBD2. Unmatched junction bases numbered 9, after V lost 6 bases and J lost 6 bases. Germline lookup yields CDR1 SQVTM and CDR2 ANQGSEA. The CDR3 contains 14 residues. CDR3 in amino acids: CSVGSGGSPDTQYF. The CDR3 nucleotides are TGCAGCGTGGGTAGCGGGGGGTCCCCGGATACGCAGTATTTT.

Only a few counts were recorded for this clonotype. The V and J genes are TRBV7-9 and TRBJ2-1; 8 bases agree with TRBD2. V lost 0 bases and J lost 0; bases outside the gene matches: 4. Germline values: CDR1 SEHNR, CDR2 FQNEAQ (reference sequence). The CDR3 totals 17 residues. CDR3 protein: CASSLALAGPSYNEQFF. The CDR3 bases are TGTGCCAGCAGCTTAGCGTTAGCGGGGCCCTCCTACAATGAGCAGTTCTTC.

V usage is TRBV19 and J usage is TRBJ2-5, with unresolved D. CDR1 is LNHDA and CDR2 is SQIVND in the germline V gene (reference sequence). Deletions cut 4 bases from V and 7 bases from J, with 13 bases between. The CDR3 spans 13 residues. The CDR3 protein is CASSTGRIGTQYF. CDR3 nucleotide sequence: TGTGCCAGTAGTACCGGACGTATTGGGACCCAGTACTTC. Using reference TRBV19 and TRBJ2-5 for the parts outside the CDR3, the full variable domain is DGGITQSPKYLFRKEGQNVTLSCEQNLNHDAMYWYRQDPGQGLRLIYYSQIVNDFQKGDIAEGYSVSREKKESFPLTVTSAQKNPTAFYLCASSTGRIGTQYFGPGTRLLVL.

This clonotype was counted a few times. This chain uses TRBV3-1 with TRBJ1-2; 9 bases line up with TRBD1. This CDR3 has 15 residues. The ends lost 0 bases at V and 8 bases at J; junction bases unmatched: 7. In germline, CDR1 is LGHDT, CDR2 YNNKEL (reference sequence). CDR3 loop: CASSQEGTGRKGYTF. The CDR3 DNA follows: TGTGCCAGCAGCCAAGAGGGGACAGGGCGGAAAGGCTACACCTTC.

In this sample, this clonotype turned up a few times. V gene TRBV7-9 combines with J gene TRBJ1-4; D ambiguous. The CDR3 contains 15 residues. Germline V lookup: CDR1 SEHNR, CDR2 FQNEAQ (reference sequence). Trimming left V 4 bases short and J 8 bases short, with 17 bases between. The CDR3 spells CASSSAGLKEEKLFF. CDR3 in DNA: TGTGCCAGCAGCTCCGCAGGCCTTAAGGAGGAAAAACTGTTTTTT.

This clonotype came up many times. The DNA of the CDR3 is TGTGCCAGCAGCCAATACAATGGGGGGACCACTGAAGCTTTCTTT. Its translation: CASSQYNGGTTEAFF. The V call is TRBV16, the J call TRBJ1-1, with D possibly matching TRBD1 (5 bases). Germline V gene sequence: CDR1 KGHSY, CDR2 FQNENV. V gave up 1 base and J gave up 4 bases, with 13 bases separating them. CDR3 length equals 15 residues.

This rearrangement joins TRBV20-1 to TRBJ2-3; 10 bases are a match to TRBD1. The CDR3 covers 13 residues. CDR1 and CDR2 from the germline V gene are DFQATT and SNEGSKA (reference sequence). In DNA, the CDR3 is TGCAGCATGACAGGGGGCGCCGGAGATACGCAGTATTTT. As protein: CSMTGGAGDTQYF.

This clonotype was counted between two and nine times. The V and J genes are TRBV19 and TRBJ1-4; maybe TRBD1 (6 bases). V was pared by 6 bases and J by 6 bases, with 14 bases between. The germline CDR1 and CDR2 sequences are LNHDA and SQIVND (reference sequence). The CDR3 is made up of 14 amino acids. CDR3 residues: CASRTGTPDEKLFF. The CDR3 DNA follows: TGTGCCAGTAGAACCGGGACACCGGATGAAAAACTGTTTTTT.

The CDR3 sequence is CASRPRDAVYEQYF. Written as DNA, the CDR3 is TGTGCCAGCCGGCCCCGGGACGCCGTCTACGAGCAGTACTTC. The chain joins TRBV19 to TRBJ2-7; D is tentatively TRBD1 or TRBD2 (5 bases each). The germline V gene has CDR1 LNHDA and CDR2 SQIVND (reference sequence). Deletions cut 9 bases from V and 3 bases from J, with 18 bases between. This CDR3 spans 14 amino acids.

CDR3 nucleotides: TGTGCCAGCAGCCCAGGGGTGCTTTATAATTCACCCCTCCACTTT. This codes for CASSPGVLYNSPLHF. This chain links TRBV3-1 with TRBJ1-6; TRBD1 is a possible D gene (6 bases). Germline CDR1 and CDR2: LGHDT and YNNKEL (reference sequence). V shed 4 bases and J shed 4 bases, with 11 bases lying between them. There are 15 residues in the CDR3.

With regard to this clonotype: This may be a read error, as it is one base from a much larger clone. The V gene is TRBV6-6, the J gene TRBJ2-1, with TRBD1 matching over 8 bases. Germline V lookup: CDR1 MNHNY, CDR2 SVGAGI (reference sequence). There are 15 residues in the CDR3. The CDR3 nucleotides are TGTGCCAGCAGCCCCGGACAGGGTGCGTCCAATGGGCAGTTCTTC. Translated, it gives CASSPGQGASNGQFF.

The chain employs TRBV5-1 and TRBJ2-5; D uncertain. Trimming removed 1 base at V and 1 base at J, with 11 bases between. CDR1 and CDR2 (germline): SGHRS, YFSETQ. CDR3 size: 15 residues. CDR3 loop: CASSLSRAGQETQYF. The CDR3 DNA is TGCGCCAGCAGCTTGTCTAGGGCCGGCCAAGAGACCCAGTACTTC. Drawing the rest from reference TRBV5-1 and TRBJ2-5, the complete variable domain is KAGVTQTPRYLIKTRGQQVTLSCSPISGHRSVSWYQQTPGQGLQFLFEYFSETQRNKGNFPGRFSGRQFSNSRSEMNVSTLELGDSALYLCASSLSRAGQETQYFGPGTRLLVL.

The chain couples TRBV5-1 to TRBJ2-5; D gene uncertain. The CDR3 extends over 14 amino acids. From germline, CDR1 is SGHRS and CDR2 YFSETQ. Trimming stripped 2 bases from V and 4 bases from J, with 12 bases between. The CDR3 nucleotides are TGCGCCAGCAGCTTTCGCAGTTTGAGAGAGACCCAGTACTTC. It translates to CASSFRSLRETQYF.

The rearrangement uses TRBV9 and TRBJ2-5; 9 positions match TRBD2. The trim removed 4 bases at V and 2 bases at J, leaving 3 bases unmatched. The germline V gene has CDR1 SGDLS and CDR2 YYNGEE. The CDR3 is made up of 14 amino acids. The DNA of the CDR3 is TGTGCCAGCAGCCTAGCGGGGACTCAAGAGACCCAGTACTTC. Its protein is CASSLAGTQETQYF.